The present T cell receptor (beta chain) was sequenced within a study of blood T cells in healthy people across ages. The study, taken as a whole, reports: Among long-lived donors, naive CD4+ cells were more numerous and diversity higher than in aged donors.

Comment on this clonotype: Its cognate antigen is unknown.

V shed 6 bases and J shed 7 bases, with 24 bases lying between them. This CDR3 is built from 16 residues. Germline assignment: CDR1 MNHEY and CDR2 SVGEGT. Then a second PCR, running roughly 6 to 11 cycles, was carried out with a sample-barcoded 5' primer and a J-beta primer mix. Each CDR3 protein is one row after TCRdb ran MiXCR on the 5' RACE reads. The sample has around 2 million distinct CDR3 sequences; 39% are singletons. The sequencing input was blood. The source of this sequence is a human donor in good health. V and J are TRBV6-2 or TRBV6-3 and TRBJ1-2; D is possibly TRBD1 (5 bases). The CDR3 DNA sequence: TGTGCCAGCAGCCCGAGGACCGCAACCTCAACAGGTGGCTACACCTTC. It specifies CASSPRTATSTGGYTF.